Listed here are 23 T cell receptor beta chains from one sample, sequenced in a study of blood T cell repertoires in COVID-19. Clones were read by immunoSEQ multiplex PCR, and TCRdb kept only the in-frame ones, dropping some. The table lists 110,000 to 150,000 clones, roughly nine tenths of them singletons. Sequences were obtained from peripheral blood. Receptor source: a woman aged 60-75 years with active COVID-19.

The table lists this clone with a count of one. The rearrangement links TRBV6-6 to TRBJ2-1, with 7 positions matching TRBD2. V lost 7 bases to trimming and J lost 2 bases; unmatched junction nucleotides: 5. There are 14 residues in the CDR3. In germline, CDR1 is MNHNY, CDR2 SVGAGI (reference sequence). In DNA, the CDR3 is TGTGCCAGCAATCTCGGACTAGCCTACAATGAGCAGTTCTTC. This sequence encodes CASNLGLAYNEQFF.

The chain combines TRBV28 with TRBJ2-2; D is perhaps TRBD2 (6 bases). CDR1 is MDHEN, CDR2 SYDVKM, per germline. Trimming removed 6 bases at V and 7 bases at J, with 24 bases between. CDR3 length: 17 residues. This CDR3 reads CASRLDWGLRRGGELFF. CDR3 nucleotide sequence: TGTGCCAGCAGACTCGACTGGGGACTGAGGAGGGGCGGGGAGCTGTTTTTT.

This rearrangement joins TRBV28 to TRBJ2-5, with TRBD2 identical over 12 bases. Losses at the gene ends were 6 bases for V and 7 bases for J; bases not matched to a gene: 9. Germline V gene data show CDR1 as MDHEN and CDR2 as SYDVKM. The CDR3 extends over 15 amino acids. The CDR3 region has the DNA TGTGCCAGCAGATTGACTAGCGGGGGTTTCGGGACCCAGTACTTC. Its translation: CASRLTSGGFGTQYF.

This chain connects TRBV19 to TRBJ2-3, with 11 bases lining up with TRBD2. V was pared by 6 bases and J by 5 bases, with 7 bases of the junction left unmatched. CDR1 and CDR2 from the germline V gene are LNHDA and SQIVND (reference sequence). The CDR3 is 15 residues long. CDR3 loop: CASSLRLAGGDTQYF. The CDR3 coding sequence is TGTGCCAGTAGCTTGCGGCTAGCGGGAGGAGATACGCAGTATTTT.

This clone has a handful of counts. The chain is built from TRBV7-6 and TRBJ2-7; TRBD2 aligns across 10 bases. Germline CDR1 is SGHVS and CDR2 is FNYEAQ. The CDR3 consists of 17 residues. The trim removed 1 base at V and 2 bases at J, leaving 8 bases unmatched. This chain's CDR3 is CASSLGSSSGGTYEQYF. As DNA, the CDR3 is TGTGCCAGCAGCTTAGGCTCCTCTAGCGGGGGTACCTACGAGCAGTACTTC.

The chain uses TRBV7-2 and TRBJ2-3, with a tentative D call TRBD2 (7 bases). The CDR3 runs 18 residues. With 1 base removed from V and 5 bases from J, the gap between germline ends came to 22 bases. Germline V gene data show CDR1 as SGHTA and CDR2 as FQGNSA. The DNA for the CDR3 is TGTGCCAGCAGCTTAGGCTTGGGGGGGCGATGGGTAAAAGATACGCAGTATTTT. Protein: CASSLGLGGRWVKDTQYF.

The chain links TRBV4-1 to TRBJ1-2; no definite D call. V lost 4 bases and J lost 3, with 12 bases in between. CDR1 MGHRA and CDR2 YSYEKL come from the germline V gene. The CDR3 loop spans 14 amino acids. This chain's CDR3 is CASSPRGGDYGYTF. The CDR3 nucleotides read TGCGCCAGCAGCCCCCGAGGAGGCGACTATGGCTACACCTTC.

This chain connects TRBV2 to TRBJ1-1; the D gene is possibly TRBD1 (5 bases). This CDR3 has 10 amino acids. CDR1 and CDR2 (germline): SNHLY, FYNNEI. V gave up 4 bases and J gave up 10 bases, with 7 bases separating them. CDR3: CASSVRVAFF. CDR3 nucleotides: TGTGCCAGCAGTGTCAGGGTAGCTTTCTTT.

This clone appeared a single time. The rearrangement uses TRBV28 and TRBJ2-3; 12 bases are a match to TRBD2. Germline-derived CDR1 and CDR2 are MDHEN and SYDVKM. The CDR3 is 15 residues long. Unmatched junction bases numbered 4, after V lost 5 bases and J lost 4 bases. The CDR3 region is CASSETSGSADTQYF. The DNA for the CDR3 is TGTGCCAGCAGTGAGACTAGCGGGAGTGCAGATACGCAGTATTTT.

The V and J genes are TRBV29-1 and TRBJ2-7; a possible D gene is TRBD1 (6 bases). V lost 4 bases to trimming and J lost 0 bases, with 7 bases between them. Germline values: CDR1 SQVTM, CDR2 ANQGSEA. The CDR3 totals 12 residues. DNA of the CDR3: TGCAGCGTTGGACAGGACTCCTACGAGCAGTACTTC. Its protein is CSVGQDSYEQYF.

This CDR3 is CASSSGGAQTDTQYF. The CDR3 bases are TGTGCCAGCAGTTCGGGAGGGGCGCAGACAGATACGCAGTATTTT. This chain joins TRBV6-5 and TRBJ2-3, with 8 nucleotides matching TRBD2. The CDR3 loop spans 15 amino acids. Germline-derived CDR1 and CDR2 are MNHEY and SVGAGI. The junction had 6 bases not matched to a gene; V was cut back by 4 bases and J by 3 bases.

This chain uses TRBV11-2 with TRBJ2-6; 8 bases agree with TRBD1. The germline CDR1 and CDR2 sequences are SGHAT and FQNNGV. The CDR3 consists of 17 residues. The V and J ends lost 2 bases and 0 bases, in that order; junction bases with no gene match: 3. The CDR3 bases are TGTGCCAGCAGCTTACGGGACAGGTTCTCTGGGGCCAACGTCCTGACTTTC. Translation: CASSLRDRFSGANVLTF. The full variable domain, in which reference TRBV11-2 and TRBJ2-6 provide the parts outside the CDR3, is EAGVAQSPRYKIIEKRQSVAFWCNPISGHATLYWYQQILGQGPKLLIQFQNNGVVDDSQLPKDRFSAERLKGVDSTLKIQPAKLEDSAVYLCASSLRDRFSGANVLTFGAGSRLTVL.

The chain couples TRBV2 to TRBJ1-5, with D possibly TRBD1 on 5 matching bases. V was trimmed by 6 bases and J by 2 bases, leaving 11 bases between them. There are 14 residues in the CDR3. Germline CDR1 is SNHLY and CDR2 is FYNNEI. CDR3: CASSVDSRNQPQHF. CDR3 DNA sequence: TGTGCCAGCAGCGTAGACAGCCGCAATCAGCCCCAGCATTTT.

CDR3 DNA sequence: TGTGCCAGCAGCCCGCGATTTGGACTAGCGGGAGGCAGTAGGTACAATGAGCAGTTCTTC. This encodes CASSPRFGLAGGSRYNEQFF. The J gene is TRBJ2-1, the V gene TRBV5-5; 14 nucleotides match TRBD2. CDR1 is SGHKS, CDR2 YYEKEE, per germline (reference sequence). V gave up 4 bases and J gave up 4 bases; unmatched junction bases: 16. The CDR3 loop spans 20 amino acids.

This chain joins TRBV4-1 and TRBJ2-7; TRBD1 agrees at 7 bases. V lost 4 bases and J lost 1; bases outside the gene matches: 4. Germline loops: CDR1 MGHRA, CDR2 YSYEKL. This CDR3 has 14 residues. CDR3 in DNA: TGCGCCAGCAGCCGACCGGGACAGTCCTACGAGCAGTACTTC. This codes for CASSRPGQSYEQYF.

The V and J genes are TRBV6-2 or TRBV6-3 and TRBJ2-7, with TRBD1 matching 10 bases. V trimming: 0 bases; J trimming: 6 bases; junction bases outside the gene matches: 2. The germline V gene has CDR1 MNHEY and CDR2 SVGEGT. This CDR3 comprises 14 residues. The CDR3 region has the DNA TGTGCCAGCAGTTACTCGGGACAGGGGACCGAGCAGTACTTC. This gives the protein CASSYSGQGTEQYF.

Here the CDR3 DNA reads TGTGCCAGCAGCCCCGCTAGCGGGAGTATGGATACGCAGTATTTT. It translates to CASSPASGSMDTQYF. V and J are TRBV7-6 and TRBJ2-3, with 10 bases fitting TRBD2. With 5 bases clipped from V and 6 bases from J, the junction kept 8 bases outside the gene matches. The CDR3 runs to 15 residues. The V gene's germline CDR1 is SGHVS and CDR2 FNYEAQ.

This clone was counted once. The chain combines TRBV25-1 with TRBJ1-2; 12 bases are shared with TRBD1. V trimming: 7 bases; J trimming: 7 bases; junction bases outside the gene matches: 10. Germline values: CDR1 MGHDK, CDR2 SYGVNS. This CDR3 region has 15 residues. The CDR3 nucleotides are TGTGCCAGCAAATCCGGGACAGGGGGCAATTTTGGCTACACCTTC. Its translation: CASKSGTGGNFGYTF.

The chain carries TRBV14 and TRBJ2-3, with 14 bases lining up with TRBD2. Per germline, CDR1 SGHDN and CDR2 FVKESK. This CDR3 contains 15 residues. V lost 1 base to trimming and J lost 8 bases; unmatched junction nucleotides: 2. CDR3 residues: CASSQGLAGGGTQYF. For the CDR3, the DNA is TGTGCCAGCAGCCAAGGACTAGCGGGAGGGGGTACGCAGTATTTT.

The rearrangement links TRBV24-1 to TRBJ2-3; TRBD2 matches at 7 bases. The CDR3 is 12 residues long. With 11 bases clipped from V and 7 bases from J, the junction kept 8 bases outside the gene matches. CDR1 KGHDR and CDR2 SFDVKD come from the germline V gene. This CDR3 reads CAISSGTHTQYF. The CDR3, as DNA: TGTGCCATATCAAGCGGGACTCATACGCAGTATTTT.

The V call is TRBV9, the J call TRBJ2-1; TRBD2 matches at 14 bases. Germline V CDR1 and CDR2: SGDLS, YYNGEE. J lost 0 bases, V lost 6 bases, and 14 bases had no gene match. This CDR3 contains 20 residues. The DNA of the CDR3 is TGTGCCAGCACCCCGAAATGGACTAGCGGGAGGTATTCCTCCTACAATGAGCAGTTCTTC. Translating gives CASTPKWTSGRYSSYNEQFF.

V and J are TRBV6-5 and TRBJ2-6, with 8 bases aligning to TRBD1. Unmatched junction bases numbered 5, after V lost 6 bases and J lost 4 bases. Germline CDR1 is MNHEY and CDR2 is SVGAGI. CDR3 length equals 15 residues. CDR3 sequence reads: CASRPQGAGANVLTF. For the CDR3, the DNA is TGTGCCAGCAGGCCCCAGGGGGCCGGGGCCAACGTCCTGACTTTC.

V and J are TRBV2 and TRBJ1-5; D is possibly TRBD1 (6 bases). V dropped 4 bases and J dropped 4 bases, with 8 bases sitting between them. The CDR3 length is 13 residues. From germline, CDR1 is SNHLY and CDR2 FYNNEI. This chain's CDR3 is CASSGQENQPQHF. CDR3 DNA: TGTGCCAGCAGTGGACAGGAGAATCAGCCCCAGCATTTT.